This TCR beta chain was observed in a study of cytomegalovirus exposure and HLA in healthy donors. PCR was performed using 60 Vbeta and 13 Jbeta primers. TCRdb's table, derived via immunoSEQ multiplex PCR, lists solely in-frame clones and lacks some. This table has some 200,000 clones, about 77% appearing once. The CDR3 is made up of 12 amino acids. Germline V gene lookup returns CDR1 SQVTM and CDR2 ANQGSEA. Trimming stripped 0 bases from V and 3 bases from J, with 4 bases between. Sequenced sample: PBMCs. The receptor's source is a woman aged 25 to 39 in good health and CMV-seronegative. The V gene is TRBV29-1, the J gene TRBJ2-3; D gene unclear. DNA for the CDR3: TGCAGCGTTGAAGATCTGACAGATACGCAGTATTTT. Amino acids: CSVEDLTDTQYF.